This passage covers 16 T cell receptor beta chains from one sample sequenced in a study of cytomegalovirus exposure and HLA in healthy donors. Only in-frame clones appear in the TCRdb table, and some are missing; sequencing was by immunoSEQ multiplex PCR. The profile covers a few hundred thousand clones, with roughly 87% appearing a single time and around 12% taken by the ten largest. Sequencing was performed on PBMCs. These receptors were obtained from a man aged 18 to 29 in good health and CMV-seropositive.

This chain links TRBV7-3 with TRBJ2-4; perhaps TRBD1 as D (5 bases). The V and J ends lost 5 bases and 6 bases respectively, with 11 bases between them. The CDR3 contains 13 residues. Germline values: CDR1 SGHTA, CDR2 FQGTGA. The CDR3 sequence is CASSAVQGNIQYF. In nucleotides, the CDR3 is TGTGCCAGCAGCGCAGTCCAGGGAAACATTCAGTACTTC.

The chain couples TRBV11-3 to TRBJ2-1; TRBD1 matches 10 bases. Unmatched junction bases numbered 9, after V lost 4 bases and J lost 6 bases. The CDR3 is made up of 16 amino acids. Germline CDR1 is SGHNT and CDR2 is YENEEA. The CDR3 region is CASSSRQGATGNEQFF. CDR3 in DNA: TGTGCCAGCAGCTCCAGACAGGGGGCAACGGGCAATGAGCAGTTCTTC.

In its sample, this clone was seen once. The rearrangement uses TRBV14 and TRBJ2-1; TRBD2 matches at 9 bases. Trimming removed 5 bases from V and 5 bases from J; junction bases left unmatched: 10. This CDR3 has 16 residues. Germline CDR1 and CDR2: SGHDN and FVKESK. CDR3 region: CASSSQASGINNEQFF. The CDR3 nucleotides read TGTGCCAGCAGCTCTCAAGCTAGCGGGATTAACAATGAGCAGTTCTTC.

V is TRBV7-9 and J is TRBJ2-1; TRBD2 matches 8 bases. J gave up 13 bases and V 4 bases, and 15 bases lay outside the gene matches. CDR1 and CDR2 (germline): SEHNR, FQNEAQ (reference sequence). The CDR3 spans 15 residues. CDR3 sequence (DNA): TGTGCCAGCAGCTCAACCACTAGCGGCCTAGGATATCAGTTCTTC. Amino acids: CASSSTTSGLGYQFF.

The V and J genes are TRBV6-4 and TRBJ2-1, with TRBD2 matching over 11 bases. Germline CDR1 reads MRHNA; CDR2 reads SNTAGT. V was clipped by 5 bases and J by 5 bases; unmatched bases: 5. This CDR3 spans 15 amino acids. The CDR3 bases are TGTGCCAGCAGTCGCGGGACTAGCGGACACAATGAGCAGTTCTTC. This codes for CASSRGTSGHNEQFF.

The V and J genes are TRBV6-1 and TRBJ1-2; 8 positions agree with TRBD1. The CDR3 runs 14 residues. Germline CDR1 and CDR2: MNHNS and SASEGT. The junction had 6 bases not matched to a gene; V was cut back by 7 bases and J by 2 bases. As DNA, the CDR3 is TGTGCCAGCAACCCGACAGGGGTGAACTATGGCTACACCTTC. This encodes CASNPTGVNYGYTF.

V gene TRBV7-8 combines with J gene TRBJ1-2, with D perhaps TRBD1 (5 bases). This CDR3 has 14 residues. Germline V CDR1 and CDR2: SGHVS, FQNEAQ. The V end was cut by 3 bases, the J end by 2 bases, with 10 bases between. In DNA, the CDR3 is TGTGCCAGCAGCTTGACGACAGAAAACTATGGCTACACCTTC. It is translated as CASSLTTENYGYTF.

V is TRBV25-1 and J is TRBJ1-1; the D gene is possibly TRBD1 (6 bases). The CDR3 loop spans 14 amino acids. The germline V gene has CDR1 MGHDK and CDR2 SYGVNS. V lost 6 bases and J lost 7, with 18 bases in between. This chain's CDR3 is CASRSSWTAVEAFF. DNA for the CDR3: TGTGCCAGCAGGAGCAGCTGGACAGCCGTTGAAGCTTTCTTT.

This chain connects TRBV9 to TRBJ2-3; the match to TRBD1 covers 7 bases. This CDR3 spans 15 amino acids. The junction had 6 bases not matched to a gene; V was cut back by 0 bases and J by 5 bases. Germline assignment: CDR1 SGDLS and CDR2 YYNGEE. The CDR3 DNA follows: TGTGCCAGCAGCGTAGGACATGCAGGGGGAGATACGCAGTATTTT. It yields the protein CASSVGHAGGDTQYF.

This chain links TRBV28 with TRBJ1-4; 11 nucleotides agree with TRBD1. The junction had 15 bases not matched to a gene; V was cut back by 4 bases and J by 8 bases. Per germline, CDR1 MDHEN and CDR2 SYDVKM. The CDR3 sequence is 18 residues long. The CDR3 DNA sequence: TGTGCCAGCAGTTCCGGCCCGATAGGACAGGGGGCGGAAGAAAAACTGTTTTTT. It specifies CASSSGPIGQGAEEKLFF. The full variable domain, with the rest looked up from reference TRBV28 and TRBJ1-4, is DVKVTQSSRYLVKRTGEKVFLECVQDMDHENMFWYRQDPGLGLRLIYFSYDVKMKEKGDIPEGYSVSREKKERFSLILESASTNQTSMYLCASSSGPIGQGAEEKLFFGSGTQLSVL.

The rearrangement uses TRBV28 and TRBJ2-5; tentative D call: TRBD2 (5 bases). In germline, CDR1 is MDHEN, CDR2 SYDVKM. Trimming took 7 bases from V and 4 from J, leaving 13 bases between them. This CDR3 spans 13 amino acids. The CDR3 bases are TGTGCCAGCAAAATCACGGGGAGAGAGACCCAGTACTTC. This translates into CASKITGRETQYF.

The chain combines TRBV19 with TRBJ2-1, with D tentatively TRBD1 or TRBD2 (5 bases each). Germline V gene sequence: CDR1 LNHDA, CDR2 SQIVND (reference sequence). The CDR3 extends over 16 amino acids. Trimming took 5 bases from V and 9 from J, leaving 23 bases between them. CDR3 DNA: TGTGCCAGTAGTGTCTTTGGGGGAGTCCTCTCGACTGAGCAGTTCTTC. Its translation is CASSVFGGVLSTEQFF.

This clone appeared once. V is TRBV11-2 and J is TRBJ1-2; the D is unclear. This CDR3 comprises 15 residues. The germline V and J ends were trimmed by 1 base and 4 bases, with 13 bases remaining between them. Germline lookup yields CDR1 SGHAT and CDR2 FQNNGV. The CDR3 sequence is CASSLGVGGRYGYTF. In nucleotides, the CDR3 is TGTGCCAGCAGCTTAGGAGTGGGCGGCCGCTATGGCTACACCTTC.

J is TRBJ2-3 and V is TRBV2, with 9 bases identical to TRBD2. The V gene's germline CDR1 is SNHLY and CDR2 FYNNEI. The CDR3 contains 16 residues. With 2 bases clipped from V and 6 bases from J, the junction kept 9 bases outside the gene matches. CDR3 in DNA: TGTGCCAGCAGTGAACTGGCTAGCGGGGAGGGGGATACGCAGTATTTT. It codes for CASSELASGEGDTQYF.

This clone was seen a single time. The chain links TRBV9 to TRBJ2-1; D uncertain. The CDR3 consists of 15 residues. With 4 bases removed from V and 5 bases from J, the gap between germline ends came to 16 bases. Germline CDR1 SGDLS, CDR2 YYNGEE. The CDR3 sequence is CASSNPNAVNNEQFF. CDR3 nucleotides: TGTGCCAGCAGCAACCCTAATGCGGTCAACAATGAGCAGTTCTTC.

V and J are TRBV6-6 and TRBJ2-7; no firm D call. V was cut by 6 bases and J by 8 bases, with 14 bases left in between. Per the germline V gene, CDR1 is MNHNY and CDR2 is SVGAGI (reference sequence). This CDR3 has 12 amino acids. CDR3 coding DNA: TGTGCCAGCAGCCCGACCGGGTACCAGCAGTACTTC. Translating it yields CASSPTGYQQYF.